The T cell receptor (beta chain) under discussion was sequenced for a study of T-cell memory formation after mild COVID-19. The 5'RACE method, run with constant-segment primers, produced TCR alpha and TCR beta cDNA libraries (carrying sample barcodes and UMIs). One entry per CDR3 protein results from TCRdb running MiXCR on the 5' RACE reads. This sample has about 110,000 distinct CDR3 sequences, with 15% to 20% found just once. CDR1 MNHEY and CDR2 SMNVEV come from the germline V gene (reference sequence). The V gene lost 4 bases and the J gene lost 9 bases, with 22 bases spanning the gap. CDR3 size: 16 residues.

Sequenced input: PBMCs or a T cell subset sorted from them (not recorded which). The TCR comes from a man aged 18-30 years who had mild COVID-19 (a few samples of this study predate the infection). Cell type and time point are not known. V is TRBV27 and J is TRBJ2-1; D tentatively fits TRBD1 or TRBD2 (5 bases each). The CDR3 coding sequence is TGTGCCAGCAGTTCGAACCCGGGACCCTCTTATTCTGAGCAGTTCTTC. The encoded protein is CASSSNPGPSYSEQFF.